The 9 T cell receptor beta chains presented below share a single source sample, sequenced in a study of cytomegalovirus exposure and HLA in healthy donors. The PCR made use of 60 Vbeta and 13 Jbeta primers. Repertoires were generated with immunoSEQ multiplex PCR, while TCRdb's copy carries only in-frame clones and drops some. In the table there are 95,000 to 110,000 clones, 9.5% to 13% of which are singletons. The sequenced sample was PBMCs. These receptors were taken from a man aged 35-49 years in good health and CMV-seropositive.

In its sample, this clone was seen a few times. The chain employs TRBV7-9 and TRBJ1-1; 8 nucleotides match TRBD1. After removal of 5 bases from V and 5 bases from J, the junction contained 16 bases not matched to a gene. Germline V lookup: CDR1 SEHNR, CDR2 FQNEAQ (reference sequence). There are 17 residues in the CDR3. CDR3 residues: CASSPRRVGQGGTEAFF. CDR3 bases: TGTGCCAGCAGCCCTAGGCGGGTAGGACAGGGCGGAACTGAAGCTTTCTTT.

The chain has TRBV28 and TRBJ1-2, with 10 positions matching TRBD1. Per the germline V gene, CDR1 is MDHEN and CDR2 is SYDVKM. There are 16 residues in the CDR3. J gave up 7 bases and V 2 bases, and 10 bases lay outside the gene matches. CDR3 region: CASSLQAGQGVGGYTF. CDR3 DNA: TGTGCCAGCAGTTTACAAGCCGGACAGGGGGTGGGTGGCTACACCTTC.

This clone has a handful of counts. The chain couples TRBV2 to TRBJ2-7; the match to TRBD2 covers 7 bases. V lost 2 bases and J lost 0; bases outside the gene matches: 7. This CDR3 comprises 16 residues. CDR1 SNHLY and CDR2 FYNNEI come from the germline V gene. The CDR3 DNA follows: TGTGCCAGCAGTGAAATGCGGGCTAGCGGCTCCTACGAGCAGTACTTC. Encoded protein: CASSEMRASGSYEQYF.

This clone was found a few times. V gene TRBV7-3 combines with J gene TRBJ2-3, with 8 positions matching TRBD2. Germline values: CDR1 SGHTA, CDR2 FQGTGA. The CDR3 extends over 14 amino acids. V shed 4 bases, J shed 4 bases, and the junction held 4 bases outside the gene matches. CDR3 sequence reads: CASSSGGGADTQYF. The CDR3, as DNA: TGTGCCAGCAGCTCCGGGGGGGGTGCAGATACGCAGTATTTT.

This clone has only a few counts. This chain joins TRBV21-1 and TRBJ1-1; the DNA was not used to check the table's D call, TRBD1. TRBV21-1 is deemed a pseudogene. This CDR3 is built from 16 residues. The CDR3 here is CASNYADRGHYTEAFF. The DNA of the CDR3 is TGTGCCAGCAACTATGCGGACAGGGGGCATTATACTGAAGCTTTCTTT.

This clone has more than one count but fewer than ten. This chain joins TRBV28 and TRBJ1-1; D not resolved. CDR1 and CDR2 (germline): MDHEN, SYDVKM. V shed 6 bases and J shed 7 bases, with 15 bases lying between them. The CDR3 spans 13 residues. CDR3 DNA sequence: TGTGCCAGCAGCCCGAACGGGGTCGGTGAAGCTTTCTTT. Translated: CASSPNGVGEAFF.

The chain couples TRBV5-6 to TRBJ2-2; a weak D match, TRBD2 (6 bases). Germline V gives CDR1 SGHDT, CDR2 YYEEEE. V lost 4 bases to trimming and J lost 9 bases, with 16 bases between them. This CDR3 has 14 amino acids. The CDR3 DNA sequence: TGTGCCAGCAGCGACGGGAGTCCGCAACGGGAGCTGTTTTTT. Amino acids: CASSDGSPQRELFF.

This clone was counted many times. The V call is TRBV10-3, the J call TRBJ2-3, with 11 bases that match TRBD1. V was clipped by 6 bases and J by 5 bases; unmatched bases: 7. Germline CDR1 is ENHRY and CDR2 is SYGVKD. This CDR3 spans 15 amino acids. The CDR3 coding sequence is TGTGCCATCAGGACCCGGGACAGGGGGAAAGATACGCAGTATTTT. Amino acids: CAIRTRDRGKDTQYF.

This chain links TRBV18 with TRBJ1-1; the match to TRBD1 covers 8 bases. This CDR3 spans 13 amino acids. Germline V gene sequence: CDR1 KGHSH, CDR2 LQKENI. V shed 5 bases, J shed 5 bases, and the junction held 4 bases outside the gene matches. The CDR3 DNA reads as TGTGCCAGCTCAAGGGACAGGTTGACTGAAGCTTTCTTT. It yields the protein CASSRDRLTEAFF.